This T cell receptor beta chain was documented in a study of tumor-infiltrating lymphocytes in primary liver carcinoma. Unsorted whole blood served as the source of blood RNA, and germline DNA was extracted as well. Collection of four milliliters of peripheral blood took place before surgery. Researchers generated TCR beta cDNA from about 460 ng of total RNA, relying on a constant-region primer. Three nested multiplex PCR rounds, a slightly modified ARM-PCR method, built the TCR beta libraries. TRBV1-TRBV30 forward primers and a C-beta reverse primer were used in the first two PCR rounds, which each ran for around 11 cycles. In TCRdb, the multiplex PCR reads were re-called with MiXCR into one record per CDR3 protein. The data contain 330,000 or so distinct CDR3 sequences, 65% of them singletons. Trimming removed 4 bases from V and 8 bases from J, with 17 bases in between. The CDR3 covers 13 residues. Looked up from germline, CDR1 is SQVTM and CDR2 is ANQGSEA.

The material sequenced was peripheral blood. This clonotype originated in a man between 40 and 49 years old with primary liver carcinoma and hepatitis B virus infection. The chain links TRBV29-1 to TRBJ1-1; D is unclear. CDR3 loop: CSVVSGTVTEAFF. CDR3 in DNA: TGCAGCGTTGTATCGGGAACGGTGACGGAAGCTTTCTTT.